This T cell receptor (beta chain) came from a study of cytomegalovirus exposure and HLA in healthy donors. It was with 60 Vbeta and 13 Jbeta primers that the PCR ran. Produced via immunoSEQ multiplex PCR; TCRdb's table is partial and in-frame only. The table records 100,000 to 150,000 clones, roughly 78% of them present only once. Comment on this clone: Distinct nucleotide sequences in the sample also encode this CDR3.

Germline CDR1 is MGHRA and CDR2 is YSYEKL. V lost 3 bases to trimming and J lost 3 bases, with 18 bases between them. The CDR3 is 18 residues long. The chain joins TRBV4-1 to TRBJ1-6; no definite D call. The sequenced sample consisted of PBMCs. The source of this sequence is a man aged 25-45 years in good health and CMV-seropositive. The CDR3 region is CASSQQQVWVFYNSPLHF. The DNA of the CDR3 is TGCGCCAGCAGCCAGCAGCAGGTCTGGGTTTTCTATAATTCACCCCTCCACTTT.